This T cell receptor beta chain was sequenced for a study of human T cells and chemical hapten exposure. Findings of the study overall: PT1 expanded TCR numbers rose with patch test score. Significantly greater numbers of large CDR3 similarity clusters came from expanded TCRs than from controls. Counts of TCRs above 1 in 1000 frequency stayed unchanged with DPC sensitization.

Worth noting for this clonotype: The antigen is not known.

Described time point: pre-sensitization, week 0. Sample treatment: therapeutic diphenylcyclopropenone sensitization with weekly scalp DPC. The library attached unique molecular identifiers to individual cDNA molecules. MiXCR, applied by TCRdb to the RACE reads, yields one record per CDR3 protein. The sample includes roughly 120,000 distinct CDR3 sequences, approximately 13% seen only once; the top ten take approximately 2.8%. V shed 6 bases and J shed 0 bases, with 6 bases lying between them. Germline CDR1 reads LGHNT; CDR2 reads FRNRAP. There are 13 residues in the CDR3. V is TRBV12-5 and J is TRBJ2-1; D not certain. The clonotype comes from a woman aged 18-29 years with alopecia areata. Some clones in this sample may be carry-over from other donors' samples. Sample: whole blood, taken in connection with sensitization to the hapten diphenylcyclopropenone (DPC). CDR3 DNA: TGTGCTAGTGGGACAAACTCCTACAATGAGCAGTTCTTC. It codes for CASGTNSYNEQFF.